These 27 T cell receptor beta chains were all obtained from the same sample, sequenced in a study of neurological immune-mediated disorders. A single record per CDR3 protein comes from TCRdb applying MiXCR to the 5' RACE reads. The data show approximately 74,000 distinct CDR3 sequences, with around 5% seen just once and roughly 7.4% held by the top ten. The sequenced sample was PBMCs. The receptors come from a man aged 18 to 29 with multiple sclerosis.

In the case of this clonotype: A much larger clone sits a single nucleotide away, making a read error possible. The CDR3 nucleotides read TGCGCCAGCAGCCTTGGACAGGGAAGTCAAGAGCAGTACTTC. This encodes CASSLGQGSQEQYF. V usage is TRBV5-1 and J usage is TRBJ2-7; TRBD1 matches 8 bases. The V segment lost 4 bases and the J segment 7 bases; nucleotides outside the gene matches: 10. From germline, CDR1 is SGHRS and CDR2 YFSETQ. The CDR3 runs to 14 residues.

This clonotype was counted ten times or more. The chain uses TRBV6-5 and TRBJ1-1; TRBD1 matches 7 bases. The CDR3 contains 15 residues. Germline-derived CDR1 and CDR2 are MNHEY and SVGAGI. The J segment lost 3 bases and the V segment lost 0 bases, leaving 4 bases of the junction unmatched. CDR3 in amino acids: CASSYSRGQDTEAFF. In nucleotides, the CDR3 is TGTGCCAGCAGTTACTCGAGGGGGCAGGACACTGAAGCTTTCTTT.

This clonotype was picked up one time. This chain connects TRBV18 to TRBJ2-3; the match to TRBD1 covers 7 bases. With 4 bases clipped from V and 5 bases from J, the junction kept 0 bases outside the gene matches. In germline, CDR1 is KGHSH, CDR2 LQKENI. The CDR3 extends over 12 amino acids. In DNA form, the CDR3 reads TGTGCCAGCTCACGGGACAGAGATACGCAGTATTTT. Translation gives CASSRDRDTQYF.

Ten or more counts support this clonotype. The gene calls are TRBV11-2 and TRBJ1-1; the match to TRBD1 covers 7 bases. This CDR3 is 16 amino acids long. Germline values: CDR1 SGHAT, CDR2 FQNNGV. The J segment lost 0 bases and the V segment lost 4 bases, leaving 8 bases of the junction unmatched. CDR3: CASSWSRGDMNTEAFF. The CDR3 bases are TGTGCCAGCAGCTGGAGCAGGGGGGACATGAACACTGAAGCTTTCTTT. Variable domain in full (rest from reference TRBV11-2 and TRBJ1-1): EAGVAQSPRYKIIEKRQSVAFWCNPISGHATLYWYQQILGQGPKLLIQFQNNGVVDDSQLPKDRFSAERLKGVDSTLKIQPAKLEDSAVYLCASSWSRGDMNTEAFFGQGTRLTVV.

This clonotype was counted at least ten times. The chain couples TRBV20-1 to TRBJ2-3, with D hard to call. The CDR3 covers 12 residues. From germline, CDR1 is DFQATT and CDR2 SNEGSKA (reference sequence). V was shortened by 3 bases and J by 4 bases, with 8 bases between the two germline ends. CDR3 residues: CSASLLSDTQYF. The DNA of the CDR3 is TGCAGTGCTAGTTTACTGTCAGATACGCAGTATTTT.

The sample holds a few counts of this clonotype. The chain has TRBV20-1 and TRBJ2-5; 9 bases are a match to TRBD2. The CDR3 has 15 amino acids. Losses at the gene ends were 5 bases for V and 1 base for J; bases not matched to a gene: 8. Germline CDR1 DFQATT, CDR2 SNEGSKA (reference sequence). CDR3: CSASPGLATQETQYF. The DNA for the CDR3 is TGCAGTGCTTCCCCTGGACTAGCGACCCAAGAGACCCAGTACTTC.

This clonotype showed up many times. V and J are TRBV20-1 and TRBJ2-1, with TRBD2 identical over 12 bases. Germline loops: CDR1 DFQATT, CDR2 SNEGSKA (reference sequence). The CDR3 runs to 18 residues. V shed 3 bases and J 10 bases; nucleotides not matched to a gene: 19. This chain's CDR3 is CSARRVGLAGGSVWEQFF. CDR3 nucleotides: TGCAGTGCTAGGAGGGTTGGGCTAGCGGGGGGGTCAGTTTGGGAGCAGTTCTTC.

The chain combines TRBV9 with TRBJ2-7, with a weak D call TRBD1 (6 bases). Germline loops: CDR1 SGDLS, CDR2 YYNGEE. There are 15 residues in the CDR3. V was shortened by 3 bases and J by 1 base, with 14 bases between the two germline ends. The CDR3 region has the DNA TGTGCCAGCAGCGCCACCGGGGACACATCCTACGAGCAGTACTTC. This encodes CASSATGDTSYEQYF.

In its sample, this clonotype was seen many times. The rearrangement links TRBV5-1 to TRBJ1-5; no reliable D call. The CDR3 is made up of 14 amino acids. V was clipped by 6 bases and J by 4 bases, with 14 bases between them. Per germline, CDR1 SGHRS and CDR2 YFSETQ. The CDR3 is CASKQNYGNQPQHF. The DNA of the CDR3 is TGCGCCAGCAAACAGAACTACGGTAATCAGCCCCAGCATTTT.

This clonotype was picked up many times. In DNA, the CDR3 is TGCGCCAGCAGCACCTCGACAGGGGCCACTGAAGCTTTCTTT. Translation: CASSTSTGATEAFF. V is TRBV5-1 and J is TRBJ1-1, with 8 bases that match TRBD1. Germline trimming cut 4 bases from V and 4 bases from J; bases unmatched to any gene: 6. Germline CDR1 is SGHRS and CDR2 is YFSETQ. The CDR3 is 14 residues long.

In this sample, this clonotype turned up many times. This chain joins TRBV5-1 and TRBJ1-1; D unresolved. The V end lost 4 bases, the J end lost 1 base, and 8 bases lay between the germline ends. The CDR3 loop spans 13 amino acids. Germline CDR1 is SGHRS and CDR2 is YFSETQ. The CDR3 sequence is CASSAVSNTEAFF. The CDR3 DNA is TGCGCCAGCAGCGCCGTGTCGAACACTGAAGCTTTCTTT.

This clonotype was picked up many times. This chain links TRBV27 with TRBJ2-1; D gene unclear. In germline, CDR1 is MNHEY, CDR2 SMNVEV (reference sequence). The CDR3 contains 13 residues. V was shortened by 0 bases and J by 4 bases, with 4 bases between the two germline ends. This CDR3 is CASSLSRYNEQFF. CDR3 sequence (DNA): TGTGCCAGCAGTTTATCCAGGTACAATGAGCAGTTCTTC.

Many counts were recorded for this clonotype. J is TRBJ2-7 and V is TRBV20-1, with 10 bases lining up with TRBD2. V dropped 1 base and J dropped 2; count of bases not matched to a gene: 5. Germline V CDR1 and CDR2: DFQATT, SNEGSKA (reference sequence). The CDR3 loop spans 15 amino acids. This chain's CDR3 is CSARALAGVAYEQYF. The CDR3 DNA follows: TGCAGTGCTAGAGCCCTAGCGGGAGTTGCCTACGAGCAGTACTTC.

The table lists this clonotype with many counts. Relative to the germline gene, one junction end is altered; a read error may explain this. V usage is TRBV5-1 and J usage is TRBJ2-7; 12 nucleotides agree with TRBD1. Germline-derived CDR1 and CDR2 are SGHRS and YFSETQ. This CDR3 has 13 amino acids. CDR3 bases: TGCGCCAGCAGTCGGGACAGGGGGCTCGAGCGGTACTTC. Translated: CASSRDRGLERYF.

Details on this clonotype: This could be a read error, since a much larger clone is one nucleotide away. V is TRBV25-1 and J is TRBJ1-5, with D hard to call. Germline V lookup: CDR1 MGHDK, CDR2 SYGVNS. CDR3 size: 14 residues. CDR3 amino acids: CDSSEGSSYQPQHF. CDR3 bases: TGTGACAGCAGTGAAGGGTCTTCTTATCAGCCCCAGCATTTT.

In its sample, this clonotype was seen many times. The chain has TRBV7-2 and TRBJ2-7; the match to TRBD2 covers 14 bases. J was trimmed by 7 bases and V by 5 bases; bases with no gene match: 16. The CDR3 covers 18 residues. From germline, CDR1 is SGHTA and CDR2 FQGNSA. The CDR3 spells CASSMGLAGAGRTREQYF. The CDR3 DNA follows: TGTGCCAGCAGCATGGGACTAGCGGGAGCCGGGCGTACGAGAGAGCAGTACTTC. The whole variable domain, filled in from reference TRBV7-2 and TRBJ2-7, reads GAGVSQSPSNKVTEKGKDVELRCDPISGHTALYWYRQSLGQGLEFLIYFQGNSAPDKSGLPSDRFSAERTGGSVSTLTIQRTQQEDSAVYLCASSMGLAGAGRTREQYFGPGTRLTVT.

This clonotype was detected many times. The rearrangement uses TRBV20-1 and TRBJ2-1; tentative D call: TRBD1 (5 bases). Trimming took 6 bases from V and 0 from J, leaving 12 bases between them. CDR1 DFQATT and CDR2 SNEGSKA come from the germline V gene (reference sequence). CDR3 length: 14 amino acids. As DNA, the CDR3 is TGCAGTGCCCAGGGCTATAGCTCCTACAATGAGCAGTTCTTC. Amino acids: CSAQGYSSYNEQFF.

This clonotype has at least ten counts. CDR3 sequence (DNA): TGCAGTGCTAGTCCCAGGGTTCGCGAGCAGTACTTC. Protein: CSASPRVREQYF. The gene calls are TRBV20-1 and TRBJ2-7, with a weak D call TRBD1 (5 bases). This CDR3 contains 12 residues. Germline loops: CDR1 DFQATT, CDR2 SNEGSKA (reference sequence). V dropped 3 bases and J dropped 6 bases, with 12 bases sitting between them.

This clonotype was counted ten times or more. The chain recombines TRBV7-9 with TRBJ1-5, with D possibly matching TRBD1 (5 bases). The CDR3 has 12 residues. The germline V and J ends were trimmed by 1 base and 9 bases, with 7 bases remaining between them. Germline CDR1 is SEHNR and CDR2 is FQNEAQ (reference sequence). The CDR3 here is CASSLVQGPQHF. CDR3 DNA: TGTGCCAGCAGCTTAGTTCAGGGGCCCCAGCATTTT.

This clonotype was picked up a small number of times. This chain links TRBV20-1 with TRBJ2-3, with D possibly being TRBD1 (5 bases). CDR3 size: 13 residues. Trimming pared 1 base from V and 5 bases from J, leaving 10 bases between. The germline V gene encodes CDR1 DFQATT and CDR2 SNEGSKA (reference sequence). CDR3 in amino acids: CSARGLREDTQYF. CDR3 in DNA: TGCAGTGCTAGAGGCCTCAGGGAAGATACGCAGTATTTT.

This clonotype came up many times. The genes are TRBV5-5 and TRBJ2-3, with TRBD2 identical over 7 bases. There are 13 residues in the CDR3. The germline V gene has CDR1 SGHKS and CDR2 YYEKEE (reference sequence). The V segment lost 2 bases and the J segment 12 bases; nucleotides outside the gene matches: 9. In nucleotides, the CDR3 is TGTGCCAGCAGCTTCGAGGGAGGGCTCACACAGTATTTT. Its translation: CASSFEGGLTQYF.

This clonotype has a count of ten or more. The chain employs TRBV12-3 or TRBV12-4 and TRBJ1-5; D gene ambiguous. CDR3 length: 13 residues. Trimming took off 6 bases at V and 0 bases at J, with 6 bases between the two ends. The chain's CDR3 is CASRLYSNQPQHF. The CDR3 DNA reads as TGTGCCAGCAGGCTGTATAGCAATCAGCCCCAGCATTTT.

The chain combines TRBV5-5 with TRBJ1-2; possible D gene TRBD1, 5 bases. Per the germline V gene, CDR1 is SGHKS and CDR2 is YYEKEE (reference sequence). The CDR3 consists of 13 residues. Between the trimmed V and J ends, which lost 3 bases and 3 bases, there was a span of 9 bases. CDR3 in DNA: TGTGCCAGCAGCTCGCAGGGTGACTATGGCTACACCTTC. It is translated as CASSSQGDYGYTF.

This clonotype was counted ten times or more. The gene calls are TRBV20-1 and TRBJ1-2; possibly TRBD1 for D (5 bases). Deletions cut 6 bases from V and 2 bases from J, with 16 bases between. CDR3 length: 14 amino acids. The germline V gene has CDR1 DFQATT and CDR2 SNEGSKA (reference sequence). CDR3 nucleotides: TGCAGTGCCCAGCAACCGGGACGGAACTATGGCTACACCTTC. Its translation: CSAQQPGRNYGYTF.

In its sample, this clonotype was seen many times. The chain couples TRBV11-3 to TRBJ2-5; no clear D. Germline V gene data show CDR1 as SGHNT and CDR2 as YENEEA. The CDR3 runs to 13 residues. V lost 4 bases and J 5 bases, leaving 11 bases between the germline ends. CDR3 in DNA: TGTGCCAGCAGCTCCACTCCCCGGGAGACCCAGTACTTC. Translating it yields CASSSTPRETQYF.

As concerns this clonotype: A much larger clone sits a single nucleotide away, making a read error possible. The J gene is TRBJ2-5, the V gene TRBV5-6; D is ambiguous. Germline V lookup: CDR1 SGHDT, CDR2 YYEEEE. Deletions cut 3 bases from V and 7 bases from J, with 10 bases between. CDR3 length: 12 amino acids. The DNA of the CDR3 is TGTGCCAGCAGCTGGGGTACGGGGACCCAGTACTTC. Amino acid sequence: CASSWGTGTQYF.

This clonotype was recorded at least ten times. The CDR3 spells CSARAISGRGRDEQYF. The CDR3 bases are TGCAGTGCTAGAGCCATTAGCGGGAGAGGCCGCGACGAGCAGTACTTC. The rearrangement joins TRBV20-1 to TRBJ2-7; 9 nucleotides align to TRBD2. Germline V gives CDR1 DFQATT, CDR2 SNEGSKA (reference sequence). The CDR3 consists of 16 residues. After removal of 1 base from V and 5 bases from J, the junction contained 12 bases not matched to a gene.